What follows describes a single T cell receptor (beta chain). As yet, its antigen is unknown. V was trimmed by 1 base and J by 1 base, leaving 4 bases between them. Germline V gives CDR1 MGHRA, CDR2 YSYEKL. The CDR3 is 13 amino acids. The data are from a study of shared clonotypes between healthy human individuals. Study observations and caveats: Generally, estimated richness proved larger in naive subsets than it did in memory subsets. Clonotype sharing among donors was thought likely to change with sequencing depth.

Positive CCR7 selection of CD45RO-negative cells yielded the naive CD8 cells, and terminally differentiated effector memory CD45RA+ cells were excluded. Donors were healthy HIV-negative adults without recently reported acute infections or vaccinations. Profiled with immunoSEQ multiplex PCR; TCRdb holds only in-frame clones, not every one. The table has just over 2,000,000 clones, approximately 94% seen once. The sequence was obtained from a man aged 18-30 years in good health. What was sequenced was naive CD8+ T cells sorted from blood. This chain joins TRBV4-1 and TRBJ1-2; D remains unclear. The CDR3 region has the DNA TGCGCCAGCAGCCAAGCGGATAACTATGGCTACACCTTC. Amino acid sequence: CASSQADNYGYTF.